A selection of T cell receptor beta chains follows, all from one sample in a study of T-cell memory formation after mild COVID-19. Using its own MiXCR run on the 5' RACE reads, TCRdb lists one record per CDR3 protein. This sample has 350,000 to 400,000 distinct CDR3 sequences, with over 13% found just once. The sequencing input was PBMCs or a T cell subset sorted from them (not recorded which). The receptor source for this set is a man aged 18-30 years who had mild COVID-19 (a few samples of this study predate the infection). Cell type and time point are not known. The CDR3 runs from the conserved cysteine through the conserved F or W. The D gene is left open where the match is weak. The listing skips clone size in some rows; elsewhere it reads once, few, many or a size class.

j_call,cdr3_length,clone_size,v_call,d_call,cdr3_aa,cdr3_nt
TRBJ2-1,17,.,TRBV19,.,CASSIGRPGRWVNEQFF,TGTGCCAGTAGTATAGGTAGACCGGGCCGATGGGTAAATGAGCAGTTCTTC
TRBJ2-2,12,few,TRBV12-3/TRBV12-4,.,CASNFNTGELFF,TGTGCCAGCAATTTCAACACCGGGGAGCTGTTTTTT
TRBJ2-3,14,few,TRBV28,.,CASSAGSGTDTQYF,TGTGCCAGCAGCGCCGGATCCGGCACAGATACGCAGTATTTT
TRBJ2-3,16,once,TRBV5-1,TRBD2,CARTPPLAGDTDTQYF,TGCGCCAGAACACCCCCCCTAGCGGGGGACACAGATACGCAGTATTTT
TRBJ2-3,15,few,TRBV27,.,CASSRGTGSRDTQYF,TGTGCCAGCAGTCGCGGTACGGGGTCGCGAGATACGCAGTATTTT
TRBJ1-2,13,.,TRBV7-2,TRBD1,CASRDRGTYGYTF,TGTGCCAGCAGGGACAGGGGGACCTATGGCTACACCTTC
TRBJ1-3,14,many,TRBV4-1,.,CASSPRSSGNTIYF,TGCGCCAGCAGCCCGAGGAGCTCTGGAAACACCATATATTTT
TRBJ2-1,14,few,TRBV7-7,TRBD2,CASSRGTSGSEQFF,TGTGCTAGCAGCCGAGGGACTAGCGGGTCTGAGCAGTTCTTC
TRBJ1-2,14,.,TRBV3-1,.,CASSWQAANYGYTF,TGTGCCAGCAGCTGGCAGGCAGCTAACTATGGCTACACCTTC
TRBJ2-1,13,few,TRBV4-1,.,CASSQDRETRQFF,TGCGCCAGCAGCCAAGATAGGGAGACCAGGCAGTTCTTC
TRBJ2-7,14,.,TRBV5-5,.,CASSPPGPTYEQYF,TGTGCCAGCAGCCCGCCGGGACCCACCTACGAGCAGTACTTC
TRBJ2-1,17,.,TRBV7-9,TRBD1,CASSSQPPGQGKNEQFF,TGTGCCAGCAGCTCCCAGCCCCCGGGACAGGGTAAAAATGAGCAGTTCTTC
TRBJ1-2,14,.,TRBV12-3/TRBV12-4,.,CASSLVNRNYGYTF,TGTGCCAGCAGTTTAGTTAACAGGAACTATGGCTACACCTTC